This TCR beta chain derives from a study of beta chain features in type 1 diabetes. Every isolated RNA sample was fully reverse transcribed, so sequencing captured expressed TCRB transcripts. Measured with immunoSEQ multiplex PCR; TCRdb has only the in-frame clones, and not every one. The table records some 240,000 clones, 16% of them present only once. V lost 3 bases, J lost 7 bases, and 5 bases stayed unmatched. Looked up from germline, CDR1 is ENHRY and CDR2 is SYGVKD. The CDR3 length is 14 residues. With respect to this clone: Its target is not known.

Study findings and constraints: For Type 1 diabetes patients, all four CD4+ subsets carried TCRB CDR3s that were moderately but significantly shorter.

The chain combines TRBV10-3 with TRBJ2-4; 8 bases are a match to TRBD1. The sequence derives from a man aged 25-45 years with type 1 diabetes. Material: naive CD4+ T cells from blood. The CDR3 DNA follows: TGTGCCATCAGTGAACAGGACAGGGTTAACATTCAGTACTTC. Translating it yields CAISEQDRVNIQYF.